This T cell receptor beta chain was identified in a study of OX40 agonist ivuxolimab in advanced cancers. As for the study in general: Treatment received earlier with anti-PD-1, anti-PD-L1 or anti-CTLA-4 agents was allowed, and less than 45% had some. Notes on the study in general: The authors did not determine the antigen specificity of the expanded peripheral T cells. The study observed clonal expansion of CD4+ and CD8+ blood T cells by week 6 at 0.1 to 3.0 mg/kg.

Points on this clone: Its antigen is currently unknown.

The data were produced by immunoSEQ multiplex PCR, yet TCRdb's version contains in-frame clones alone and is incomplete. The table records 72,000 or so clones, around nine tenths of them present only once. CDR1 is MNHEY and CDR2 is SMNVEV in the germline V gene (reference sequence). The CDR3 has 15 amino acids. J was trimmed by 1 base and V by 4 bases; bases with no gene match: 5. The chain is built from TRBV27 and TRBJ2-7; 9 nucleotides match TRBD2. This TCR was sampled from an adult with an advanced solid tumor such as melanoma, head and neck, liver or kidney cancer. The specimen was CD4+ or CD8+ T cells sorted from blood, collected in a trial of the OX40 agonist ivuxolimab. The CDR3 region has the DNA TGTGCCAGCAGTTCTTTGGCGGGAGGGTCCTACGAGCAGTACTTC. It codes for CASSSLAGGSYEQYF.